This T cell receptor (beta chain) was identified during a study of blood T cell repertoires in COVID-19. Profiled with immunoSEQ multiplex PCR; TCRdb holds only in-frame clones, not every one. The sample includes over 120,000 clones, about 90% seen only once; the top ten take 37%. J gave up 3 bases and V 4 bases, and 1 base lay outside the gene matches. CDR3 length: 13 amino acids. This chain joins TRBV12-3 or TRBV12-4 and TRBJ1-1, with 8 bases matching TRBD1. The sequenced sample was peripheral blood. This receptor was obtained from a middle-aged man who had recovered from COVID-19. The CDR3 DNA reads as TGTGCCAGCAGTTCAGGGGGCTACACTGAAGCTTTCTTT. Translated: CASSSGGYTEAFF.